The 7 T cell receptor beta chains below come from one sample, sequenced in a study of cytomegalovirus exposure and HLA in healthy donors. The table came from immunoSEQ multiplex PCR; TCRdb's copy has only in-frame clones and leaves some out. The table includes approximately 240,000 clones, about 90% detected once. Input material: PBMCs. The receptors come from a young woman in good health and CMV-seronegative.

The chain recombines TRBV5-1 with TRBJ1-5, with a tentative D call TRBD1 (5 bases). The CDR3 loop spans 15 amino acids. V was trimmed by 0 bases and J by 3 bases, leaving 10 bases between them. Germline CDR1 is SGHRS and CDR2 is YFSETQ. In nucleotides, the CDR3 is TGCGCCAGCAGCTTGGGTCCAGGGCTCAATCAGCCCCAGCATTTT. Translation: CASSLGPGLNQPQHF. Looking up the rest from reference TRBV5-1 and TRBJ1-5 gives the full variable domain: KAGVTQTPRYLIKTRGQQVTLSCSPISGHRSVSWYQQTPGQGLQFLFEYFSETQRNKGNFPGRFSGRQFSNSRSEMNVSTLELGDSALYLCASSLGPGLNQPQHFGDGTRLSIL.

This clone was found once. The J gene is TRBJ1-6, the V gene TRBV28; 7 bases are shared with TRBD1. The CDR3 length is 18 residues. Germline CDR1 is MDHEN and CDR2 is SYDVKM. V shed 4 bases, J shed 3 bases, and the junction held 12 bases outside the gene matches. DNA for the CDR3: TGTGCCAGCAGTTCCCGGACTGACGCAGGGGGCTATAATTCACCCCTCCACTTT. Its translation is CASSSRTDAGGYNSPLHF.

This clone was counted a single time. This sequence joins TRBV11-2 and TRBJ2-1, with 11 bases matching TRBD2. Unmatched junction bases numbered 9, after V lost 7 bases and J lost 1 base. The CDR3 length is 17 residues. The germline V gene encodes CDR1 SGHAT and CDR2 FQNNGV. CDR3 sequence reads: CASIRLTSGSSYNEQFF. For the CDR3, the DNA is TGTGCCAGCATCCGACTAACTAGCGGGAGTTCCTACAATGAGCAGTTCTTC.

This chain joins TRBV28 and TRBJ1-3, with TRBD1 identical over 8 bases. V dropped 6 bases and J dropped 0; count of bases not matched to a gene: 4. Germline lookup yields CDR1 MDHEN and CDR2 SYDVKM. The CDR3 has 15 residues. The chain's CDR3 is CASRPGTGSGNTIYF. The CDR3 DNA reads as TGTGCCAGCAGGCCCGGGACAGGCTCTGGAAACACCATATATTTT.

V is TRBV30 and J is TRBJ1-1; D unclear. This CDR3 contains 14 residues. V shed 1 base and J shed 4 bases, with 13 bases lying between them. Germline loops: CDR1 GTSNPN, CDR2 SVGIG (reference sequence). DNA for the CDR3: TGTGCCTGGAGTGCCCGAGGAATTTCCACTGAAGCTTTCTTT. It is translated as CAWSARGISTEAFF.

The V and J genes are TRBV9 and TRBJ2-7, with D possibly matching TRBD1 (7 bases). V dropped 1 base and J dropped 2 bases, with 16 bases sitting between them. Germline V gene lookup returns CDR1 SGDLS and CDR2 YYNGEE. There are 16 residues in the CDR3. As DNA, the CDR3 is TGTGCCAGCAGCGTAAAGGGGCCAGGGGGGCCCTACGAGCAGTACTTC. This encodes CASSVKGPGGPYEQYF.

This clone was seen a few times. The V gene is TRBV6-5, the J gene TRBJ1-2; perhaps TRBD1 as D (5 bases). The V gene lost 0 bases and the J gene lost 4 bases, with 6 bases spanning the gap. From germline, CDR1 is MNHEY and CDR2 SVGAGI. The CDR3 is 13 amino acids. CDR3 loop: CASSYSQAYGYTF. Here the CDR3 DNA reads TGTGCCAGCAGTTACTCACAGGCCTATGGCTACACCTTC.